This TCR beta chain was captured by sequencing in a study of T cells expressing NK-cell markers. Overall study: Sequenced donors, eight in total, included seven who were HCMV-seropositive and one who was seronegative. Study-level results: These clonotypes additionally ranked first within the CD3+CD56-NKG2C+ fraction of a few donors. In a group of 5 or 6 donors, dominant NKG2C+ clonotypes represented 1.0-7.0% of CD8+ T cells.

As concerns this clonotype: Antigen unknown.

CDR1 LGHDT and CDR2 YNNKEL come from the germline V gene (reference sequence). This CDR3 is built from 17 residues. cDNA encoding TCR beta was synthesized via 5'RACE template switching incorporating UMIs. Reanalyzing the 5' RACE reads, TCRdb keeps one entry per CDR3 protein, without DNA. The listing contains about 390,000 distinct CDR3 sequences. The source material was blood T cells: a sorted CD56 or NKG2C T cell subset, CD4+ or CD8+ T cells, or bulk PBMC T cells (not recorded which). The TCR comes from a woman between 50 and 59 years old in good health. This chain links TRBV3-1 with TRBJ1-3. The CDR3 protein is CASSHRGSASSGNTIYF.